This T cell receptor beta chain was found in a study of blood T cell repertoires in COVID-19. In the study overall: In each case, the material was cDNA or gDNA derived from T cells, B-cell-depleted T cells, or PBMCs.

Allocation to cohorts depended on clinical history reported by the participants. The data were produced by immunoSEQ multiplex PCR, yet TCRdb's version contains in-frame clones alone and is incomplete. The sample gives approximately 270,000 clones, around 90% of which show up once; about 4% is in the top ten. Between the trimmed V and J ends, which lost 5 bases and 8 bases, there was a span of 9 bases. Germline lookup yields CDR1 PRHDT and CDR2 FYEKMQ (reference sequence). CDR3 length equals 12 residues. The clonotype comes from a woman aged 25 to 45 with acute COVID-19. The chain recombines TRBV13 with TRBJ2-2; no clear D gene. Specimen: PBMCs or T cells enriched from blood (not recorded which). The CDR3 loop is CASSELVGELFF. DNA of the CDR3: TGTGCCAGCAGCGAACTCGTGGGGGAGCTGTTTTTT.